Listed here are 13 T cell receptor beta chains from one sample, sequenced in a study of T cells in Graves' hyperthyroidism and ophthalmopathy. There were TCR beta CDR3 regions amplified from RNA transcripts. Using the HTBI primer set, a first-round RT-PCR was run on the TCR CDR3. TCRdb used MiXCR to reprocess the multiplex PCR reads, holding one entry per CDR3 protein. This sample has approximately 600,000 distinct CDR3 sequences, with around 21% found just once. What was sequenced was blood. Receptors originate from a man aged 25-40 years with Graves' ophthalmopathy.

The CDR3 loop reads CATLSPGSYNEQFF. The CDR3 DNA reads TGTGCCACCCTATCCCCGGGATCCTACAATGAGCAGTTCTTC. J is TRBJ2-1 and V is TRBV28; possibly TRBD2 for D (5 bases). The CDR3 has 14 amino acids. V lost 10 bases to trimming and J lost 1 base, with 14 bases between them. Germline CDR1 and CDR2: MDHEN and SYDVKM.

At least ten counts were recorded for this clonotype. The CDR3 sequence: CASRPGLAVETQYF. CDR3 coding DNA: TGTGCCAGCAGACCCGGACTAGCGGTGGAGACCCAGTACTTC. The chain combines TRBV28 with TRBJ2-5; 10 bases are shared with TRBD2. Germline lookup yields CDR1 MDHEN and CDR2 SYDVKM. This CDR3 contains 14 residues. V shed 6 bases, J shed 5 bases, and the junction held 6 bases outside the gene matches.

This clonotype was found a few times. The chain employs TRBV6-5 and TRBJ2-3, with D possibly TRBD1 on 5 matching bases. The CDR3 has 15 residues. The V gene's germline CDR1 is MNHEY and CDR2 SVGAGI. Deletions cut 1 base from V and 4 bases from J, with 12 bases between. The CDR3 DNA sequence: TGTGCCAGCAGTTACTTTGGTGCAGGGTCAGATACGCAGTATTTT. Translating it yields CASSYFGAGSDTQYF.

The chain recombines TRBV5-1 with TRBJ2-3; TRBD1 aligns across 7 bases. Germline trimming cut 4 bases from V and 3 bases from J; bases unmatched to any gene: 5. The CDR3 length is 14 residues. In germline, CDR1 is SGHRS, CDR2 YFSETQ. CDR3 amino acids: CASSPGQETDTQYF. The DNA of the CDR3 is TGCGCCAGCAGCCCCGGACAGGAAACAGATACGCAGTATTTT.

This clonotype came up many times. The chain couples TRBV2 to TRBJ1-5, with a possible D match to TRBD1 (5 bases). The V and J ends lost 3 bases and 2 bases respectively, with 8 bases between them. Germline V CDR1 and CDR2: SNHLY, FYNNEI. The CDR3 sequence is 14 residues long. The CDR3, as DNA: TGTGCCAGCAGTGACAGGGATCGCAATCAGCCCCAGCATTTT. Translating it yields CASSDRDRNQPQHF.

This clonotype was counted a few times. The rearrangement links TRBV4-1 to TRBJ1-1, with TRBD1 as a possible D gene (5 bases). The CDR3 runs 14 residues. Germline CDR1 reads MGHRA; CDR2 reads YSYEKL. V dropped 4 bases and J dropped 4 bases, with 13 bases sitting between them. The CDR3 spells CASSLPGQSTEAFF. CDR3 DNA: TGCGCCAGCAGCCTTCCTGGACAATCCACTGAAGCTTTCTTT.

The rearrangement uses TRBV5-6 and TRBJ2-3, with TRBD2 as a possible D gene (7 bases). This CDR3 region has 16 residues. Looked up from germline, CDR1 is SGHDT and CDR2 is YYEEEE. Trimming stripped 0 bases from V and 5 bases from J, with 16 bases between. CDR3 DNA: TGTGCCAGCAGCTTGGAAGTCCAGGGGAGGGGAGATACGCAGTATTTT. This gives the protein CASSLEVQGRGDTQYF.

The table lists this clonotype with a count of one. This sequence joins TRBV5-1 and TRBJ2-7, with 11 positions matching TRBD1. The trim removed 0 bases at V and 4 bases at J, leaving 3 bases unmatched. Germline V CDR1 and CDR2: SGHRS, YFSETQ. The CDR3 sequence is 15 residues long. The CDR3 coding sequence is TGCGCCAGCAGCTTGGCCGGGGACAGGGGGTACGAGCAGTACTTC. This gives the protein CASSLAGDRGYEQYF.

The gene calls are TRBV18 and TRBJ2-7; D is unclear. This CDR3 contains 14 residues. Trimming pared 3 bases from V and 2 bases from J, leaving 11 bases between. Germline V lookup: CDR1 KGHSH, CDR2 LQKENI. In DNA, the CDR3 is TGTGCCAGCTCACCCGGATGGGGAACCTACGAGCAGTACTTC. This codes for CASSPGWGTYEQYF.

In its sample, this clonotype was seen many times. The V gene is TRBV2, the J gene TRBJ1-5, with D hard to call. The CDR3 consists of 14 residues. The germline gives CDR1 SNHLY, CDR2 FYNNEI. V lost 5 bases and J lost 0, with 8 bases in between. The CDR3 loop reads CASSLTNSNQPQHF. CDR3 bases: TGTGCCAGCAGTCTTACTAATAGCAATCAGCCCCAGCATTTT.

This clonotype was picked up many times. The chain carries TRBV20-1 and TRBJ2-5, with 10 bases matching TRBD2. The CDR3 is 16 residues long. Trimming at V came to 1 base and at J to 5 bases, leaving 10 bases not matched to a gene. Germline CDR1 DFQATT, CDR2 SNEGSKA (reference sequence). CDR3 nucleotides: TGCAGTGCTAGAGGGGCTAGCGGGAGTGACTGGGAGACCCAGTACTTC. Its translation is CSARGASGSDWETQYF.

This clonotype was detected only a few times. The gene calls are TRBV6-5 and TRBJ1-4; no clear D. The CDR3 contains 14 residues. Germline CDR1 reads MNHEY; CDR2 reads SVGAGI. Trimming took off 6 bases at V and 1 base at J, with 9 bases between the two ends. Here the CDR3 reads CASSDSGTNEKLFF. The DNA for the CDR3 is TGTGCCAGCAGCGACTCCGGAACTAATGAAAAACTGTTTTTT.

This clonotype was recorded at least ten times. The rearrangement links TRBV30 to TRBJ1-1; D is unclear. Germline CDR1 and CDR2: GTSNPN and SVGIG (reference sequence). The V and J ends lost 2 bases and 4 bases respectively, with 11 bases between them. The CDR3 length is 13 residues. The CDR3 protein is CAWSHSSRTEAFF. CDR3 nucleotides: TGTGCCTGGAGTCATAGCTCGCGCACTGAAGCTTTCTTT.